A single T cell receptor beta chain is shown here with its context. The antigen remains unidentified. This record comes from a study of T-cell memory formation after mild COVID-19. General study findings and limits: Whereas later expanders leaned CD4+, clones contracting day 15 to 85 showed a balanced CD4/CD8 makeup.

V gave up 7 bases and J gave up 1 base, with 13 bases separating them. The germline V gene has CDR1 SGHRS and CDR2 YFSETQ. The CDR3 totals 14 residues. TCRdb used MiXCR to reprocess the 5' RACE reads, holding one entry per CDR3 protein. The sample includes roughly 300,000 distinct CDR3 sequences, approximately 8% of them seen just once. The material sequenced was PBMCs or a T cell subset sorted from them (not recorded which). The receptor was derived from a young man who had mild COVID-19 (a few samples of this study predate the infection). Cell type and time point are not known. V and J are TRBV5-1 and TRBJ2-3; the D is unclear. The CDR3 protein is CASAPILGTDTQYF. Written as DNA, the CDR3 is TGCGCCAGCGCCCCGATACTTGGCACAGATACGCAGTATTTT. The variable domain in full, with the rest retrieved from reference TRBV5-1 and TRBJ2-3, is KAGVTQTPRYLIKTRGQQVTLSCSPISGHRSVSWYQQTPGQGLQFLFEYFSETQRNKGNFPGRFSGRQFSNSRSEMNVSTLELGDSALYLCASAPILGTDTQYFGPGTRLTVL.